This T cell receptor (beta chain) was retrieved from a study of regulatory T cells in long-lasting Graves disease. Arm-PCR of CDR3 regions and iRepertoire HTBI primers were used to build TCR beta libraries. TCRdb passed the multiplex PCR reads through MiXCR, listing each CDR3 protein once. The data contain about 430,000 distinct CDR3 sequences, over 14% of them seen just once; the ten biggest clones take up around 7.6%. Germline V gene data show CDR1 as SNHLY and CDR2 as FYNNEI. CDR3 size: 16 residues. J lost 4 bases, V lost 2 bases, and 3 bases had no gene match. Ten or more counts support this clonotype. The time point denotes: newly diagnosed GD, antithyroid drugs for less than 3 months. Researchers made the TCR library from RNA that was extracted from PBMCs. This sample also appeared in a second study, on T cells in Graves' hyperthyroidism and ophthalmopathy. From that paper: Patients were excluded because of uncontrolled infection, other autoimmune disease, pregnancy or lactation.

This clonotype was sampled from a woman between 40 and 50 years old with Graves disease. The chain uses TRBV2 and TRBJ2-1; TRBD2 matches at 12 bases. Sequenced material: peripheral blood mononuclear cells (PBMCs), taken at new diagnosis, from a patient treated with antithyroid drugs. The CDR3 DNA reads as TGTGCCAGCAGTGAACTAGCGGGAGGGGGATACAATGAGCAGTTCTTC. It yields the protein CASSELAGGGYNEQFF.